Described below is a single T cell receptor (beta chain) sequence and its context. What this receptor recognizes is not known. It has no much larger one-base neighbor in the sample; base qualities were not kept. Other DNA sequences in the sample encode the same CDR3. Here V drops 4 bases and J drops 6 bases, and the junction holds 2 bases not matched to any gene. Reading from cysteine to phenylalanine, the CDR3 counts 13 amino acids. Only the CDR3 portion is preserved as DNA: 39 bases, with reading frame beginning at the first base. Taken from the germline V gene (reference sequence), the CDR1 and CDR2 loops are LGHDT and YNNKEL. These data originate in a study of blood T cell repertoires in COVID-19 (dated by TCRdb to the early 2020s). Study-level background: The collaborator samples originated in the United States, Italy and Spain and spanned the acute and convalescent phases of COVID-19. Subjects who had been exposed to COVID-19, were actively infected with it, or had recovered from it provided the deeply sampled blood TCRbeta repertoires that made up the dataset. Nearly every sample came with metadata listing a de-identified subject ID, COVID-19 status, age in years and sex. The prospective study material was composed of cDNA or gDNA derived from T cells, B-cell-depleted T cells, or PBMCs. Where available, HLA class I and class II types were taken from metadata supplied by the sample provider and were not determined by assay-based typing. The samples were drawn from two sources: the first 160 participants of the ongoing ImmuneRACE study, and about 1,300 subjects contributed by 6 global collaborators. A freely available public database, intended as a resource for researchers studying the immune response to SARS-CoV-2, is where the repertoires were released.

In Seattle, one collaborating source enrolled patients while the infection was active and tracked those patients longitudinally over the course of disease. Each collaborating institution followed its own protocols to collect whole blood in K2EDTA tubes. For TCRbeta analysis, collaborators shipped samples in one of three forms: frozen whole blood, isolated PBMCs, or DNA extracted from either of those sample types. TCRbeta CDR3 regions were amplified from genomic DNA by means of the immunoSEQ Assay, a bias-controlled multiplex PCR. Processing in the source paper ran as follows. The number of nucleated cells in each sample was estimated by amplification of reference gene primers within the assay. Sequence reads were collapsed and filtered to measure the absolute abundance of every unique TCRbeta CDR3 rearrangement. For each sample, productive Simpson clonality was calculated as the square root of Simpson's diversity index across productive rearrangements. This is the immuneACCESS table as TCRdb keeps it, with only in-frame sequences that have V and J called. A part of the clones is gone; compared with another copy, unresolved V genes explain less than half, and the rest is unexplained. V and J calls and clone size follow that table, whereas D and trimming were derived from the DNA. The sample yields some 520,000 clones; 75% to 90% were counted once. The ten largest clones add up to about 0.91% of the sample.

Paper-wide results and their limitations: The quantity of clinical and demographic metadata differed by source and by participant and was supplied without curation.

Material for sequencing was peripheral blood. This receptor was identified in a man aged 18 to 35 with COVID-19, enrolled during active disease. This chain joins TRBV3-1 (or the pseudogene TRBV3-2) to TRBJ1-2, with 10 middle bases fitting TRBD1. CDR3 protein: CASSPGTGDGYTF. The DNA sequence is as follows: TGTGCCAGCAGCCCCGGGACAGGGGATGGCTACACCTTC.